These 32 T cell receptor beta chains were sequenced from one sample in a study of blood T cell repertoires in COVID-19. The repertoire was sequenced with immunoSEQ multiplex PCR; TCRdb's copy has only in-frame clones and lacks some. The sample has around 42,000 clones; 88% are singletons. The material sequenced was peripheral blood. The receptors come from a human donor in a cohort sampled during active COVID-19.

The chain recombines TRBV9 with TRBJ2-1; 11 bases are a match to TRBD2. Germline lookup yields CDR1 SGDLS and CDR2 YYNGEE. The trim removed 4 bases at V and 6 bases at J, leaving 12 bases unmatched. The CDR3 loop spans 17 amino acids. This CDR3 is CASSPSSGRFLGNEQFF. CDR3 nucleotides: TGTGCCAGCAGCCCCTCTAGCGGGAGGTTCCTCGGCAATGAGCAGTTCTTC.

The chain is built from TRBV19 and TRBJ2-3, with TRBD2 as a possible D gene (6 bases). The CDR3 is 14 residues long. CDR1 and CDR2 (germline): LNHDA, SQIVND (reference sequence). The V end was cut by 5 bases, the J end by 1 base, with 10 bases between. CDR3 DNA sequence: TGTGCCAGTAGTCGGAGGGACGGCACAGATACGCAGTATTTT. Its protein is CASSRRDGTDTQYF.

The table lists this clone with a few counts. This chain joins TRBV9 and TRBJ2-7; 11 bases agree with TRBD2. Losses at the gene ends were 3 bases for V and 2 bases for J; bases not matched to a gene: 4. CDR3 length: 15 amino acids. Germline V gene sequence: CDR1 SGDLS, CDR2 YYNGEE. The CDR3 coding sequence is TGTGCCAGCAGCGCCCGACTAGCGGGACCCTACGAGCAGTACTTC. Protein product: CASSARLAGPYEQYF.

The gene calls are TRBV2 and TRBJ1-2; 8 nucleotides align to TRBD1. V lost 0 bases, J lost 0 bases, and 12 bases stayed unmatched. CDR3 length: 19 residues. From germline, CDR1 is SNHLY and CDR2 FYNNEI. CDR3 sequence: CASSEALGDQGAPNYGYTF. The CDR3 nucleotides are TGTGCCAGCAGTGAAGCGCTCGGGGATCAGGGGGCACCTAACTATGGCTACACCTTC.

V is TRBV5-1 and J is TRBJ2-7; 8 bases line up with TRBD1. The trim removed 5 bases at V and 6 bases at J, leaving 4 bases unmatched. CDR1 is SGHRS and CDR2 is YFSETQ in the germline V gene. The CDR3 runs 12 residues. For the CDR3, the DNA is TGCGCCAGCAGTTACACAGGGGGCGAGCAGTACTTC. This gives the protein CASSYTGGEQYF.

This clone was detected only once. The CDR3 DNA reads as TGTGCCAGCTTCCGGGGATACAATGAGCAGTTCTTC. Translating gives CASFRGYNEQFF. The chain has TRBV6-5 and TRBJ2-1; possible D gene TRBD2, 5 bases. Germline values: CDR1 MNHEY, CDR2 SVGAGI. Trimming stripped 8 bases from V and 4 bases from J, with 9 bases between. The CDR3 length is 12 residues.

This sequence joins TRBV3-1 (or the pseudogene TRBV3-2) and TRBJ2-1; 11 bases line up with TRBD2. With V trimmed by 3 bases and J by 9 bases, 7 bases remained unmatched. This CDR3 has 15 amino acids. Germline CDR1 reads LGHDT; CDR2 reads YNNKEL (reference sequence). The CDR3 sequence is CASSHSGRDSGEQFF. CDR3 sequence (DNA): TGTGCCAGCAGCCATAGCGGGAGGGATTCCGGTGAGCAGTTCTTC.

J is TRBJ1-5 and V is TRBV6-6; D not resolved. Trimming took off 0 bases at V and 4 bases at J, with 4 bases between the two ends. CDR1 and CDR2 (germline): MNHNY, SVGAGI (reference sequence). The CDR3 runs to 13 residues. The CDR3 protein is CASSYSENQPQHF. CDR3 sequence (DNA): TGTGCCAGCAGTTACTCGGAGAATCAGCCCCAGCATTTT.

This chain links TRBV24-1 with TRBJ2-7; D uncertain. V lost 4 bases and J lost 3, with 9 bases in between. CDR3 size: 13 residues. Germline V gene data show CDR1 as KGHDR and CDR2 as SFDVKD. CDR3: CATSDTVFYEQYF. The CDR3 coding sequence is TGTGCCACCAGTGACACGGTATTCTACGAGCAGTACTTC.

J is TRBJ1-6 and V is TRBV5-1; D might be TRBD1 (6 bases). Germline CDR1 and CDR2: SGHRS and YFSETQ. CDR3 length equals 14 residues. Trimming removed 2 bases from V and 10 bases from J, with 13 bases in between. The CDR3 spells CASSFGQSGSPLHF. The CDR3 DNA reads as TGCGCCAGCAGCTTTGGACAGTCTGGATCACCCCTCCACTTT.

The V and J genes are TRBV4-1 and TRBJ1-1; tentatively, D is TRBD1 (5 bases). The CDR3 loop spans 14 amino acids. Germline V CDR1 and CDR2: MGHRA, YSYEKL. Trimming stripped 0 bases from V and 4 bases from J, with 9 bases between. CDR3 loop: CASSQETVLTEAFF. Here the CDR3 DNA reads TGCGCCAGCAGCCAAGAGACAGTCCTCACTGAAGCTTTCTTT.

J is TRBJ1-1 and V is TRBV28; perhaps TRBD1 as D (6 bases). The CDR3 totals 15 residues. Trimming shortened V by 5 bases and J by 5 bases, and 18 bases separated the two germline ends. Germline CDR1 is MDHEN and CDR2 is SYDVKM. CDR3 protein: CASSDPGTFGTEAFF. CDR3 nucleotides: TGTGCCAGCAGTGATCCCGGGACATTCGGAACTGAAGCTTTCTTT.

The chain links TRBV6-4 to TRBJ2-6, with D possibly being TRBD1 (6 bases). CDR3 size: 15 residues. CDR1 and CDR2 (germline): MRHNA, SNTAGT. Trimming removed 6 bases at V and 0 bases at J, with 9 bases between. Here the CDR3 DNA reads TGTGCCAGCAGCAAGGACAGCTCTGGGGCCAACGTCCTGACTTTC. This codes for CASSKDSSGANVLTF.

The rearrangement uses TRBV24-1 and TRBJ2-5; 11 bases match TRBD2. V gave up 1 base and J gave up 5 bases; unmatched junction bases: 2. The CDR3 covers 15 residues. The germline V gene encodes CDR1 KGHDR and CDR2 SFDVKD. The CDR3 spells CATSDFPSGRETQYF. The CDR3 coding sequence is TGTGCCACCAGTGATTTCCCTAGCGGGAGGGAGACCCAGTACTTC.

The sample holds one count of this clone. This chain uses TRBV5-4 with TRBJ2-3; 9 positions agree with TRBD2. Germline V CDR1 and CDR2: SGHNT, YYREEE (reference sequence). J gave up 2 bases and V 4 bases, and 14 bases lay outside the gene matches. The CDR3 sequence is 18 residues long. The CDR3 DNA sequence: TGTGCCAGCAGCCCCCCGGGACTAGCTAAAATTAACACAGATACGCAGTATTTT. Translating it yields CASSPPGLAKINTDTQYF.

This sequence joins TRBV9 and TRBJ2-1; TRBD2 is a possible D gene (6 bases). Trimming left V 3 bases short and J 14 bases short, with 24 bases between. CDR1 is SGDLS and CDR2 is YYNGEE in the germline V gene. This CDR3 region has 15 residues. The CDR3 bases are TGTGCCAGCAGCGAAATGCCAGAACTGACTAGTCTAAAGTTCTTC. The encoded protein is CASSEMPELTSLKFF.

This chain connects TRBV28 to TRBJ2-3; the D is unclear. The CDR3 has 11 amino acids. From germline, CDR1 is MDHEN and CDR2 SYDVKM. The V end was cut by 9 bases, the J end by 3 bases, with 7 bases between. The CDR3 region is CASHQTDTQYF. DNA for the CDR3: TGTGCCAGTCATCAAACAGATACGCAGTATTTT.

V and J are TRBV6-6 and TRBJ2-1, with 7 positions matching TRBD2. The V segment lost 9 bases and the J segment 10 bases; nucleotides outside the gene matches: 15. This CDR3 is built from 14 residues. The germline gives CDR1 MNHNY, CDR2 SVGAGI (reference sequence). The CDR3 sequence is CASCRSGGSSEQFF. CDR3 DNA sequence: TGTGCCAGTTGCCGTTCTGGCGGGAGTAGCGAGCAGTTCTTC.

J is TRBJ1-1 and V is TRBV28, with a possible D match to TRBD1 (6 bases). The V gene lost 6 bases and the J gene lost 3 bases, with 17 bases spanning the gap. CDR1 is MDHEN and CDR2 is SYDVKM in the germline V gene. The CDR3 contains 15 residues. The CDR3 loop reads CASRISRGRDTEAFF. CDR3 nucleotides: TGTGCCAGCAGGATCTCTAGGGGGAGGGACACTGAAGCTTTCTTT.

The chain joins TRBV2 to TRBJ1-6; 12 bases line up with TRBD1. The germline V gene encodes CDR1 SNHLY and CDR2 FYNNEI. The CDR3 is 18 amino acids. V lost 6 bases, J lost 5 bases, and 11 bases stayed unmatched. The CDR3 bases are TGTGCCAGCAGCAAACACGGGACAGGGGGCAGGGATAATTCACCCCTCCACTTT. It codes for CASSKHGTGGRDNSPLHF.

The J gene is TRBJ1-5, the V gene TRBV6-5, with 8 positions matching TRBD1. The CDR3 totals 14 residues. Per the germline V gene, CDR1 is MNHEY and CDR2 is SVGAGI. V lost 6 bases and J lost 6; bases outside the gene matches: 7. CDR3 coding DNA: TGTGCCAGCAGGGCCCCAGGGGGCGGTCAGCCCCAGCATTTT. Amino acid sequence: CASRAPGGGQPQHF.

The V call is TRBV2, the J call TRBJ2-7, with TRBD2 matching 7 bases. This CDR3 comprises 14 residues. The V and J ends lost 6 bases and 0 bases, in that order; junction bases with no gene match: 5. Germline V CDR1 and CDR2: SNHLY, FYNNEI. The CDR3 protein is CASSLAGGSYEQYF. CDR3 DNA: TGTGCCAGCAGCTTAGCGGGCGGCTCCTACGAGCAGTACTTC.

V is TRBV9 and J is TRBJ2-7; D gene unclear. The V gene's germline CDR1 is SGDLS and CDR2 YYNGEE. The CDR3 runs to 13 residues. Trimming pared 0 bases from V and 4 bases from J, leaving 8 bases between. CDR3 sequence: CASSVGHSYEQYF. The CDR3 DNA reads TGTGCCAGCAGCGTAGGGCATTCTTACGAGCAGTACTTC.

The DNA of the CDR3 is TGCGCCAGCAGCTTGGAAGAGGGGGCACCTGAAGCTTTCTTT. Translated, it gives CASSLEEGAPEAFF. V usage is TRBV5-1 and J usage is TRBJ1-1; 7 bases are shared with TRBD1. With 0 bases clipped from V and 6 bases from J, the junction kept 5 bases outside the gene matches. The CDR3 runs 14 residues. Looked up from germline, CDR1 is SGHRS and CDR2 is YFSETQ.

The gene calls are TRBV21-1 and TRBJ1-2; no DNA check was done on the table's D call, TRBD1. TRBV21-1 is tagged as a pseudogene. The CDR3 consists of 17 residues. Written as DNA, the CDR3 is TGTGCCAGCACCTCAGGGGGCAAAAGTGGGGCTAACTATGGCTACACCTTC. Protein product: CASTSGGKSGANYGYTF.

The chain links TRBV28 to TRBJ2-7; 7 nucleotides line up with TRBD2. With 8 bases clipped from V and 1 base from J, the junction kept 2 bases outside the gene matches. Germline-derived CDR1 and CDR2 are MDHEN and SYDVKM. The CDR3 spans 12 residues. The CDR3 sequence: CASGGDSYEQYF. The CDR3 coding sequence is TGTGCCAGCGGGGGGGATTCCTACGAGCAGTACTTC.

V gene TRBV10-2 combines with J gene TRBJ2-3; 8 bases are shared with TRBD2. This CDR3 is built from 19 residues. Germline V gene sequence: CDR1 WSHSY, CDR2 SAAADI. After removal of 0 bases from V and 0 bases from J, the junction contained 11 bases not matched to a gene. The CDR3 is CASSESGGGLAGSTDTQYF. The CDR3 DNA follows: TGCGCCAGCAGTGAGTCTGGGGGGGGGCTAGCGGGTAGCACAGATACGCAGTATTTT.

This clone was found a few times. This rearrangement joins TRBV4-1 to TRBJ2-7, with 9 bases fitting TRBD1. Unmatched junction bases numbered 6, after V lost 1 base and J lost 2 bases. The V gene's germline CDR1 is MGHRA and CDR2 YSYEKL. The CDR3 is made up of 16 amino acids. CDR3 sequence reads: CASSQASGTGPYEQYF. The CDR3 region has the DNA TGCGCCAGCAGCCAAGCCTCCGGGACAGGGCCCTACGAGCAGTACTTC.

The gene calls are TRBV7-9 and TRBJ2-1; possible D gene TRBD1, 5 bases. The V end was cut by 6 bases, the J end by 9 bases, with 18 bases between. Per germline, CDR1 SEHNR and CDR2 FQNEAQ (reference sequence). The CDR3 loop spans 14 amino acids. CDR3 sequence: CASSSSGAKGEQFF. The CDR3 coding sequence is TGTGCCAGCAGTAGCAGTGGGGCGAAGGGTGAGCAGTTCTTC.

In its sample, this clone was seen once. The gene calls are TRBV27 and TRBJ1-2, with 7 bases that match TRBD1. V shed 5 bases and J 5 bases; nucleotides not matched to a gene: 14. The CDR3 sequence is 16 residues long. CDR1 is MNHEY, CDR2 SMNVEV, per germline (reference sequence). The CDR3 sequence is CASSGGQDRVLYGYTF. CDR3 coding DNA: TGTGCCAGCAGTGGTGGACAGGACCGGGTTTTGTATGGCTACACCTTC.

V gene TRBV18 combines with J gene TRBJ2-1; 14 positions agree with TRBD2. The V gene end was trimmed by 8 bases and the J gene end by 2 bases; junction bases not matched to a gene: 8. CDR3 length: 17 residues. Germline-derived CDR1 and CDR2 are KGHSH and LQKENI. The CDR3 sequence: CASVQGTSGSPYNEQFF. Here the CDR3 DNA reads TGTGCCAGCGTCCAAGGGACTAGCGGGAGTCCCTACAATGAGCAGTTCTTC.

CDR3 sequence: CASSLRTSGRAYSYNEQFF. The CDR3 DNA is TGTGCCAGCAGCTTGAGGACTAGCGGGAGGGCCTACTCCTACAATGAGCAGTTCTTC. This rearrangement joins TRBV7-9 to TRBJ2-1; 15 bases agree with TRBD2. CDR3 size: 19 residues. Per germline, CDR1 SEHNR and CDR2 FQNEAQ (reference sequence). With V trimmed by 3 bases and J by 0 bases, 6 bases remained unmatched.